This T cell receptor beta chain was recorded in a study of shared clonotypes between healthy human individuals. Libraries were prepared by immunoSEQ multiplex PCR; TCRdb keeps only in-frame clonotypes and omits some of them. The data show millions of clones, 85% to 95% seen once. The sequencing input was naive CD4+ T cells from PBMCs. Subset indicated: CD45RA+ positively selected. The source is a man between 18 and 35 years old in good health. Some clones in this sample may be carry-over from other donors' samples.

The CDR3 is CASSLRTGNGYTF. The CDR3 nucleotides are TGTGCCAGCAGCCTACGGACAGGGAACGGCTACACCTTC. The gene calls are TRBV7-9 and TRBJ1-2, with 8 bases fitting TRBD1. Germline V gives CDR1 SEHNR, CDR2 FQNEAQ (reference sequence). The ends lost 5 bases at V and 8 bases at J; junction bases unmatched: 7. CDR3 length: 13 residues.